This is a list of T cell receptor beta chains from one sample in a study of blood T cells in healthy people across ages. TCRdb fed the 5' RACE reads into MiXCR, producing one record per CDR3 protein. The sample carries over 750,000 distinct CDR3 sequences, roughly 25% recorded once. In addition, the sample was reused for a study of T cells of mothers and their children.

Sequenced input: blood. The receptors come from a boy between 5 and 17 years old in good health. Both conserved end residues are part of each CDR3. Each record gives: J gene, D gene, clone size, V gene, CDR3 protein, CDR3 DNA. A D gene is named only where the DNA matches it firmly. Clone size appears in some rows only: once, few, many, or a class for an expanded clone.

J: TRBJ2-1; D: TRBD2; size: -; V: TRBV5-6; CDR3: CASSPGTSGRPGAFF; DNA: TGTGCCAGCAGCCCTGGGACTAGCGGGAGGCCGGGGGCGTTCTTC
J: TRBJ2-5; D: -; size: -; V: TRBV4-1; CDR3: CASSQEPGGETQYF; DNA: TGCGCCAGCAGCCAAGAGCCAGGTGGGGAGACCCAGTACTTC
J: TRBJ1-2; D: TRBD1; size: few; V: TRBV29-1; CDR3: CSVTTGGSYGYTF; DNA: TGCAGCGTTACGACAGGGGGTAGCTATGGCTACACCTTC
J: TRBJ1-4; D: -; size: -; V: TRBV20-1; CDR3: CSARRGDSNEKLFF; DNA: TGCAGTGCTAGGAGGGGGGATTCTAATGAAAAACTGTTTTTT
J: TRBJ1-5; D: -; size: -; V: TRBV7-9; CDR3: CASSLWEAEPQHF; DNA: TGTGCCAGCAGCTTATGGGAAGCGGAGCCCCAGCATTTT
J: TRBJ2-1; D: TRBD2; size: few; V: TRBV20-1; CDR3: CSARRLLADYNEQFF; DNA: TGCAGTGCTAGACGATTACTAGCGGACTACAATGAGCAGTTCTTC
J: TRBJ2-1; D: TRBD2; size: few; V: TRBV5-1; CDR3: CASSLVGSGSYNEQFF; DNA: TGCGCCAGCAGCTTGGTTGGTAGCGGGAGCTACAACGAGCAGTTCTTC
J: TRBJ2-7; D: -; size: -; V: TRBV20-1; CDR3: CSARKLDSSYEQYF; DNA: TGCAGTGCTAGAAAATTGGACAGTTCCTACGAGCAGTACTTC
J: TRBJ2-5; D: -; size: -; V: TRBV7-9; CDR3: CASSLGSGPVQETQYF; DNA: TGTGCCAGCAGCTTAGGGTCAGGGCCCGTCCAAGAGACCCAGTACTTC
J: TRBJ1-1; D: -; size: few; V: TRBV4-1; CDR3: CASSQGSGQRNTEAFF; DNA: TGCGCCAGCAGCCAAGGATCAGGACAGAGGAACACTGAAGCTTTCTTT
J: TRBJ1-3; D: TRBD1; size: -; V: TRBV6-5; CDR3: CASSYSGTAGNTIYF; DNA: TGTGCCAGCAGTTACTCGGGGACAGCTGGAAACACCATATATTTT
J: TRBJ2-2; D: -; size: few; V: TRBV29-1; CDR3: CSGSQGISGELFF; DNA: TGCAGCGGTTCCCAGGGCATATCCGGGGAGCTGTTTTTT
J: TRBJ2-5; D: TRBD2; size: few; V: TRBV4-2; CDR3: CASSQEWTSGKEQYF; DNA: TGTGCCAGCAGCCAAGAATGGACTAGCGGAAAGGAGCAGTACTTC
J: TRBJ2-5; D: -; size: once; V: TRBV7-9; CDR3: CASSTGDYDMGTQYF; DNA: TGTGCCAGCAGCACAGGGGACTACGACATGGGGACCCAGTACTTC
J: TRBJ2-7; D: -; size: -; V: TRBV2; CDR3: CASRGRLLEQYF; DNA: TGTGCCAGCAGGGGGAGGTTGCTTGAGCAGTACTTC
J: TRBJ2-4; D: TRBD2; size: -; V: TRBV24-1; CDR3: CATSDAGLAGAGGTQYF; DNA: TGTGCCACCAGTGATGCGGGACTAGCGGGGGCAGGGGGAACTCAGTACTTC
J: TRBJ1-6; D: -; size: few; V: TRBV18; CDR3: CASSPREGANSPLHF; DNA: TGTGCCAGCTCACCACGGGAAGGGGCTAATTCACCCCTCCACTTT
J: TRBJ1-2; D: TRBD1; size: -; V: TRBV13; CDR3: CASSTQGVGYTF; DNA: TGTGCCAGCAGTACGCAGGGGGTCGGCTACACCTTC
J: TRBJ2-1; D: -; size: few; V: TRBV4-3; CDR3: CASSQSRGRSYNEQFF; DNA: TGCGCCAGCAGCCAATCAAGGGGACGTTCCTACAATGAGCAGTTCTTC
J: TRBJ1-2; D: TRBD1; size: -; V: TRBV12-3/TRBV12-4; CDR3: CASSLTGVLAGYTF; DNA: TGTGCCAGCAGTTTGACAGGGGTCTTGGCTGGCTACACCTTC
J: TRBJ1-4; D: -; size: -; V: TRBV29-1; CDR3: CSVIGMTNEKLFF; DNA: TGCAGCGTTATAGGGATGACTAATGAAAAACTGTTTTTT
J: TRBJ2-5; D: TRBD2; size: few; V: TRBV29-1; CDR3: CGTTGSGPQETQYF; DNA: TGCGGGACTACGGGGAGCGGACCCCAAGAGACCCAGTACTTC
J: TRBJ2-2; D: TRBD1; size: few; V: TRBV10-3; CDR3: CAIRQGFQAGELFF; DNA: TGTGCCATCAGACAGGGGTTTCAGGCCGGGGAGCTGTTTTTT
J: TRBJ2-6; D: -; size: -; V: TRBV4-2; CDR3: CASSQDQGSGANVLTF; DNA: TGTGCCAGCAGCCAAGATCAGGGGTCTGGGGCCAACGTCCTGACTTTC
J: TRBJ1-3; D: -; size: few; V: TRBV6-5; CDR3: CASSYWTDYLSGNTIYF; DNA: TGTGCCAGCAGTTACTGGACGGATTACCTCTCTGGAAACACCATATATTTT
J: TRBJ2-1; D: TRBD2; size: few; V: TRBV7-9; CDR3: CASRLAGGHNEQFF; DNA: TGTGCCAGCAGACTAGCGGGGGGGCACAATGAGCAGTTCTTC
J: TRBJ2-5; D: TRBD2; size: few; V: TRBV2; CDR3: CASSELSSGQETQYF; DNA: TGTGCCAGCAGTGAACTATCTAGCGGACAAGAGACCCAGTACTTC
J: TRBJ1-1; D: -; size: -; V: TRBV5-1; CDR3: CASSFLDGNTEAFF; DNA: TGCGCCAGCAGCTTCCTGGACGGGAACACTGAAGCTTTCTTT
J: TRBJ2-2; D: -; size: -; V: TRBV24-1; CDR3: CATSDFPLRQGRNPDNTGELFF; DNA: TGTGCCACCAGTGATTTCCCCCTTCGGCAGGGCAGGAACCCTGATAACACCGGGGAGCTGTTTTTT
J: TRBJ1-4; D: TRBD1; size: few; V: TRBV27; CDR3: CASSRFTGGAGFNEKLFF; DNA: TGTGCCAGCAGTCGATTCACAGGGGGCGCGGGTTTTAATGAAAAACTGTTTTTT
J: TRBJ2-5; D: TRBD2; size: few; V: TRBV15; CDR3: CATSRRPGLAETQYF; DNA: TGTGCCACCAGCAGACGCCCGGGACTAGCAGAGACCCAGTACTTC
J: TRBJ2-7; D: -; size: -; V: TRBV7-6; CDR3: CASSLGDGEQYF; DNA: TGTGCCAGCAGCTTAGGAGACGGCGAGCAGTACTTC
J: TRBJ1-4; D: -; size: few; V: TRBV7-9; CDR3: CASSQAGNEKLFF; DNA: TGTGCCAGCAGCCAGGCAGGGAATGAAAAACTGTTTTTT
J: TRBJ2-5; D: -; size: few; V: TRBV7-2; CDR3: CASSLTTVQETQYF; DNA: TGTGCCAGCAGCCTTACGACTGTCCAAGAGACCCAGTACTTC
J: TRBJ2-7; D: TRBD2; size: -; V: TRBV20-1; CDR3: CSAPSWGGYEQYF; DNA: TGCAGTGCACCGTCCTGGGGGGGATACGAGCAGTACTTC
J: TRBJ2-7; D: TRBD2; size: -; V: TRBV5-4; CDR3: CASSLFLSGSYEQYF; DNA: TGTGCCAGCAGCTTGTTTCTCAGCGGGAGCTACGAGCAGTACTTC
J: TRBJ2-2; D: -; size: few; V: TRBV6-4; CDR3: CASSDSQRSDLNTGELFF; DNA: TGTGCCAGCAGTGACTCGCAACGGAGTGATTTGAACACCGGGGAGCTGTTTTTT
J: TRBJ2-7; D: -; size: -; V: TRBV20-1; CDR3: CSARVSAGKQYF; DNA: TGCAGTGCTAGAGTCTCGGCTGGGAAGCAGTACTTC
J: TRBJ1-2; D: -; size: few; V: TRBV7-2; CDR3: CASSLGAGWRGYTF; DNA: TGTGCCAGCAGCTTAGGGGCAGGGTGGAGAGGCTACACCTTC
J: TRBJ2-5; D: TRBD1; size: -; V: TRBV28; CDR3: CASLDRGRETQYF; DNA: TGTGCCAGCTTGGACAGGGGGCGAGAGACCCAGTACTTC
J: TRBJ2-1; D: TRBD2; size: -; V: TRBV6-2/TRBV6-3; CDR3: CASSSGLAGDWGQFF; DNA: TGTGCCAGCAGTTCGGGACTAGCGGGGGACTGGGGGCAGTTCTTC
J: TRBJ1-5; D: -; size: few; V: TRBV10-3; CDR3: CAISEEPGLRYF; DNA: TGTGCCATCAGTGAGGAACCGGGACTCAGGTATTTT
J: TRBJ2-1; D: TRBD1; size: once; V: TRBV5-1; CDR3: CASSLGLGTGPYNEQFF; DNA: TGCGCCAGCAGCTTGGGCTTGGGGACAGGCCCCTACAATGAGCAGTTCTTC
J: TRBJ2-1; D: TRBD2; size: few; V: TRBV20-1; CDR3: CSARDLSGSHNEQFF; DNA: TGCAGTGCTAGAGATCTAAGCGGGAGCCACAATGAGCAGTTCTTC
J: TRBJ2-7; D: TRBD2; size: -; V: TRBV20-1; CDR3: CSVTSGPSYEQYF; DNA: TGCAGTGTAACTAGCGGACCCTCCTACGAGCAGTACTTC
J: TRBJ2-5; D: -; size: few; V: TRBV20-1; CDR3: CSIYQTRQETQYF; DNA: TGCAGTATTTACCAGACTAGACAAGAGACCCAGTACTTC
J: TRBJ1-2; D: -; size: few; V: TRBV13; CDR3: CASSTAQEGYTF; DNA: TGTGCCAGCAGCACGGCCCAGGAGGGCTACACCTTC
J: TRBJ2-3; D: TRBD2; size: few; V: TRBV20-1; CDR3: CSAPRLARGDTQYF; DNA: TGCAGTGCTCCCCGACTAGCGAGAGGAGATACGCAGTATTTT